Following are 27 T cell receptor beta chains from one sample sequenced in a study of fetal regulatory T cell absence and autoimmunity. TCRdb keeps only in-frame clones here, not all; method: immunoSEQ multiplex PCR. This sample has more than 85,000 clones, with 60% to 80% found just once. The sequenced sample consisted of pancreas tissue. These receptors all stem from a male donor with IPEX syndrome.

This rearrangement joins TRBV7-9 to TRBJ2-7; TRBD2 matches 13 bases. CDR3 length equals 17 residues. CDR1 and CDR2 from the germline V gene are SEHNR and FQNEAQ (reference sequence). J lost 0 bases, V lost 4 bases, and 6 bases had no gene match. This chain's CDR3 is CASSSGTSGIPSYEQYF. CDR3 sequence (DNA): TGTGCCAGCAGCTCCGGGACTAGCGGGATTCCCTCCTACGAGCAGTACTTC.

In its sample, this clone was seen a few times. CDR3 protein: CASSDRTSGTGELFF. The CDR3 DNA reads as TGTGCCAGCAGCGATAGGACTAGCGGGACCGGGGAGCTGTTTTTT. The rearrangement links TRBV7-9 to TRBJ2-2; 11 bases agree with TRBD2. CDR1 is SEHNR and CDR2 is FQNEAQ in the germline V gene (reference sequence). This CDR3 has 15 residues. Losses at the gene ends were 5 bases for V and 5 bases for J; bases not matched to a gene: 4.

This rearrangement joins TRBV12-5 to TRBJ1-1; D unclear. V dropped 5 bases and J dropped 1 base, with 14 bases sitting between them. The CDR3 is made up of 15 amino acids. The germline gives CDR1 LGHNT, CDR2 FRNRAP. The CDR3 region is CASGKAVERNTEAFF. The DNA of the CDR3 is TGTGCTAGTGGTAAGGCAGTCGAGCGGAACACTGAAGCTTTCTTT. The complete variable domain, with remaining parts taken from reference TRBV12-5 and TRBJ1-1, reads DARVTQTPRHKVTEMGQEVTMRCQPILGHNTVFWYRQTMMQGLELLAYFRNRAPLDDSGMPKDRFSAEMPDATLATLKIQPSEPRDSAVYFCASGKAVERNTEAFFGQGTRLTVV.

This clone came up once. V usage is TRBV27 and J usage is TRBJ2-6; no reliable D call. CDR3 length equals 18 residues. Germline CDR1 is MNHEY and CDR2 is SMNVEV (reference sequence). Deletions cut 3 bases from V and 0 bases from J, with 15 bases between. The CDR3, as DNA: TGTGCCAGCAGTTTCCACGCGGCGCGATACTCTGGGGCCAACGTCCTGACTTTC. Its protein product is CASSFHAARYSGANVLTF.

This clone was observed a single time. This chain uses TRBV15 with TRBJ2-3; possibly TRBD1 for D (5 bases). The J call may not be correct, given that the DNA end is closer to TRBJ1-5. There are 14 residues in the CDR3. Germline values: CDR1 LNHNV, CDR2 YYDKDF (reference sequence). The DNA of the CDR3 is TGTGCCACCAGCAGAGGGAACGGAGGGGATACGCAGCATTTT. This translates into CATSRGNGGDTQHF.

V and J are TRBV6-6 and TRBJ2-3, with D possibly being TRBD2 (5 bases). Per germline, CDR1 MNHNY and CDR2 SVGAGI (reference sequence). V was shortened by 7 bases and J by 2 bases, with 7 bases between the two germline ends. There are 12 residues in the CDR3. CDR3 loop: CASTSPTDTQYF. The CDR3 nucleotides are TGTGCCAGCACTAGCCCCACAGATACGCAGTATTTT.

The rearrangement joins TRBV6-6 to TRBJ1-2; 7 bases match TRBD1. Germline values: CDR1 MNHNY, CDR2 SVGAGI (reference sequence). This CDR3 comprises 14 residues. With V trimmed by 2 bases and J by 2 bases, 2 bases remained unmatched. CDR3 DNA sequence: TGTGCCAGCAGTTACAGGGGGCCGAACTATGGCTACACCTTC. Translated, it gives CASSYRGPNYGYTF.

This chain connects TRBV6-1 to TRBJ1-1; TRBD1 agrees at 7 bases. Losses at the gene ends were 6 bases for V and 1 base for J; bases not matched to a gene: 2. The CDR3 consists of 13 residues. The V gene's germline CDR1 is MNHNS and CDR2 SASEGT. The CDR3 reads CASRGGANTEAFF. CDR3 sequence (DNA): TGTGCCAGCAGAGGGGGCGCGAACACTGAAGCTTTCTTT.

The chain uses TRBV7-2 and TRBJ2-3; the match to TRBD2 covers 10 bases. The CDR3 is 17 residues long. J was trimmed by 2 bases and V by 1 base; bases with no gene match: 6. Germline V gene lookup returns CDR1 SGHTA and CDR2 FQGNSA. The CDR3, as DNA: TGTGCCAGCAGCTTAGGGCTAGCGGGGGCCTACACAGATACGCAGTATTTT. It translates to CASSLGLAGAYTDTQYF.

The chain employs TRBV5-4 and TRBJ2-1, with 14 positions matching TRBD2. The CDR3 totals 16 residues. The V gene's germline CDR1 is SGHNT and CDR2 YYREEE (reference sequence). Unmatched junction bases numbered 7, after V lost 4 bases and J lost 7 bases. CDR3 loop: CASSHYGLAGGNEQFF. DNA of the CDR3: TGTGCCAGCAGCCACTACGGACTAGCGGGAGGTAATGAGCAGTTCTTC.

This clone has just a few counts. J is TRBJ1-3 and V is TRBV6-5; 9 bases map to TRBD1. The CDR3 has 14 residues. V gave up 5 bases and J gave up 4 bases; unmatched junction bases: 3. CDR1 and CDR2 from the germline V gene are MNHEY and SVGAGI. CDR3: CASSRTGVGNTIYF. The CDR3 region has the DNA TGTGCCAGCAGTCGGACAGGGGTGGGAAACACCATATATTTT.

The gene calls are TRBV5-1 and TRBJ2-7; weak D call: TRBD2 (6 bases). CDR1 is SGHRS and CDR2 is YFSETQ in the germline V gene. V was clipped by 1 base and J by 3 bases, with 14 bases between them. This CDR3 contains 15 residues. Here the CDR3 DNA reads TGCGCCAGCAGCTTGCTACCTAGCGCCTTCTACGAGCAGTACTTC. Its protein product is CASSLLPSAFYEQYF.

The rearrangement joins TRBV6-1 to TRBJ2-7, with TRBD2 identical over 13 bases. The CDR3 loop spans 14 amino acids. The V segment lost 8 bases and the J segment 3 bases; nucleotides outside the gene matches: 4. The germline V gene encodes CDR1 MNHNS and CDR2 SASEGT. As DNA, the CDR3 is TGTGCCAGCGCTGGGACTAGCGGGGACTACGAGCAGTACTTC. Its protein product is CASAGTSGDYEQYF.

J is TRBJ2-7 and V is TRBV11-1; TRBD2 matches 10 bases. With V trimmed by 8 bases and J by 4 bases, 5 bases remained unmatched. Germline CDR1 and CDR2: SGHAT and FQDESV (reference sequence). The CDR3 runs to 13 residues. The CDR3 loop reads CASLGLAVYEQYF. The CDR3 bases are TGTGCCAGCCTAGGACTAGCGGTATACGAGCAGTACTTC. Based on the CDR3 plus reference TRBV11-1 and TRBJ2-7, the full variable domain is EAEVAQSPRYKITEKSQAVAFWCDPISGHATLYWYRQILGQGPELLVQFQDESVVDDSQLPKDRFSAERLKGVDSTLKIQPAELGDSAMYLCASLGLAVYEQYFGPGTRLTVT.

The J gene is TRBJ2-7, the V gene TRBV7-2; 10 bases are shared with TRBD2. V lost 1 base, J lost 7 bases, and 7 bases stayed unmatched. The CDR3 contains 15 residues. The germline V gene has CDR1 SGHTA and CDR2 FQGNSA. DNA for the CDR3: TGTGCCAGCAGCTTAGGGCCTAGCGGGAGAAGGGAGCAGTACTTC. This encodes CASSLGPSGRREQYF.

The DNA for the CDR3 is TGTGCCAGCAGCTTGCAGGGTTTGAACACTGAAGCTTTCTTT. It translates to CASSLQGLNTEAFF. The chain employs TRBV11-2 and TRBJ1-1, with D maybe TRBD1 (5 bases). The CDR3 runs 14 residues. In germline, CDR1 is SGHAT, CDR2 FQNNGV. Deletions cut 3 bases from V and 0 bases from J, with 8 bases between.

A few counts support this clone. The chain recombines TRBV6-5 with TRBJ1-1; unclear D gene. The CDR3 length is 13 residues. Deletions cut 6 bases from V and 4 bases from J, with 12 bases between. Germline V gives CDR1 MNHEY, CDR2 SVGAGI. Written as DNA, the CDR3 is TGTGCCAGCAGGGAGGGATGGGTCACTGAAGCTTTCTTT. The encoded protein is CASREGWVTEAFF.

The chain employs TRBV6-1 and TRBJ2-6; 8 bases are a match to TRBD1. From germline, CDR1 is MNHNS and CDR2 SASEGT. The CDR3 has 16 residues. After removal of 8 bases from V and 2 bases from J, the junction contained 8 bases not matched to a gene. The CDR3 nucleotides read TGTGCCAGCGGTGGGCAGGGGGCGACTGGGGCCAACGTCCTGACTTTC. Translated: CASGGQGATGANVLTF.

The chain employs TRBV12-2 and TRBJ1-1; the table names TRBD1, a call not compared with the DNA. TRBV12-2 is a listed pseudogene. CDR3 length equals 15 residues. The CDR3 bases are TGTGCAAGTCGCTCCGGGACAGGGTTGAGGACTGAAGCTTTCTTT. Protein sequence: CASRSGTGLRTEAFF.

The V gene is TRBV5-1, the J gene TRBJ2-7; tentatively, D is TRBD2 (6 bases). Deletions cut 1 base from V and 3 bases from J, with 11 bases between. This CDR3 contains 14 residues. Germline V gene data show CDR1 as SGHRS and CDR2 as YFSETQ. DNA of the CDR3: TGCGCCAGCAGCTTGAGGAGGGGCCTCTACGAGCAGTACTTC. This translates into CASSLRRGLYEQYF.

In its sample, this clone was seen once. The sample carries other DNA sequences with the same CDR3. The chain uses TRBV7-9 and TRBJ2-7, with 8 bases lining up with TRBD1. This CDR3 is 15 amino acids long. J was trimmed by 2 bases and V by 0 bases; bases with no gene match: 3. The germline gives CDR1 SEHNR, CDR2 FQNEAQ (reference sequence). The CDR3 loop reads CASSLAGTGTYEQYF. The CDR3 DNA reads TGTGCCAGCAGCTTAGCCGGGACAGGAACCTACGAGCAGTACTTC.

The count of this clone is one. CDR3 nucleotides: TGTGCCAGCACGCTCAGGAAAAGAAAGGCGCAGTATTTT. Its translation is CASTLRKRKAQYF. V gene TRBV2 combines with J gene TRBJ2-3, with D unclear. The germline CDR1 and CDR2 sequences are SNHLY and FYNNEI. The CDR3 length is 13 residues. V lost 7 bases, J lost 10 bases, and 18 bases lay in between.

The chain links TRBV15 to TRBJ1-2; D is undetermined. This CDR3 region has 16 residues. Germline V gene lookup returns CDR1 LNHNV and CDR2 YYDKDF (reference sequence). V lost 0 bases to trimming and J lost 2 bases, with 13 bases between them. CDR3 sequence: CATSRDLGMNNYGYTF. The CDR3, as DNA: TGTGCCACCAGCAGAGATCTTGGGATGAACAACTATGGCTACACCTTC.

The gene calls are TRBV10-2 and TRBJ2-5, with 9 bases that match TRBD2. CDR3 length: 17 residues. CDR1 and CDR2 (germline): WSHSY, SAAADI. V trimming: 3 bases; J trimming: 5 bases; junction bases outside the gene matches: 13. The CDR3 DNA is TGCGCCAGCAGTGATTCCCTTCGCGGGGGGGCTTGGGAGACCCAGTACTTC. Translated, it gives CASSDSLRGGAWETQYF.

The rearrangement links TRBV7-9 to TRBJ2-7; 10 nucleotides agree with TRBD1. Germline assignment: CDR1 SEHNR and CDR2 FQNEAQ (reference sequence). With 5 bases clipped from V and 0 bases from J, the junction kept 10 bases outside the gene matches. The CDR3 runs to 17 residues. CDR3 residues: CASSRRTGTGDSYEQYF. The CDR3 DNA reads TGTGCCAGCAGCCGAAGAACCGGGACAGGGGACTCCTACGAGCAGTACTTC.

The V call is TRBV7-2, the J call TRBJ2-5; D may be TRBD2 (6 bases). The length of the CDR3 is 15 residues. Trimming removed 0 bases from V and 5 bases from J, with 13 bases in between. From germline, CDR1 is SGHTA and CDR2 FQGNSA. The CDR3 bases are TGTGCCAGCAGCTTAGCGCCGGGACTCCTGGAGACCCAGTACTTC. This codes for CASSLAPGLLETQYF.

This clone occurred a few times. The chain recombines TRBV7-6 with TRBJ1-5, with D unresolved. The V end was cut by 5 bases, the J end by 0 bases, with 8 bases between. The germline gives CDR1 SGHVS, CDR2 FNYEAQ. The CDR3 is 14 amino acids. The DNA of the CDR3 is TGTGCCAGCAGCCCAGGAACTAGCAATCAGCCCCAGCATTTT. Translating gives CASSPGTSNQPQHF.